This TCR beta chain was recovered during a study of T cells in Graves' hyperthyroidism and ophthalmopathy. Comment on this clonotype: The target antigen is unknown.

Uncontrolled infection, other autoimmune disease, pregnancy or lactation led to exclusion. CDR3 length: 17 amino acids. V lost 0 bases, J lost 3 bases, and 20 bases lay in between. Germline CDR1 is GTSNPN and CDR2 is SVGIG (reference sequence). TCR beta CDR3 region amplification was performed from RNA transcripts. A set of HTBI primers served as the primers for a first-round RT-PCR of the TCR CDR3. Using its own MiXCR run on the multiplex PCR reads, TCRdb lists one record per CDR3 protein. Among 400,000 to 600,000 distinct CDR3 sequences, less than 25% were seen once, and the ten largest hold about 25%. General study results and limits: Ophthalmopathy was distinguished from stable hyperthyroidism by 13 V-J signatures.

The sequencing sample was made of blood. This clonotype was sampled from a young man with Graves' hyperthyroidism. The genes are TRBV30 and TRBJ1-1; D gene ambiguous. CDR3 bases: TGTGCCTGGAGTGTACGGTTACAGTCCAGGAGGGACACTGAAGCTTTCTTT. Translating gives CAWSVRLQSRRDTEAFF.